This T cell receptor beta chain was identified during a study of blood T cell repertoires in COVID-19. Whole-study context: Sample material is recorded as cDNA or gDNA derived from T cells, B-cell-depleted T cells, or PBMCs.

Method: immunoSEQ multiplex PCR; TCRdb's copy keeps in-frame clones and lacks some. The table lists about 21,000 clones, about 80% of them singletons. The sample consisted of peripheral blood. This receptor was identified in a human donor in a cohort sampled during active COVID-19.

The CDR3 loop reads CASSQSSAGAGNTIYF. The CDR3 coding sequence is TGTGCCAGCAGCCAATCCTCGGCGGGGGCCGGAAACACCATATATTTT. V usage is TRBV3-1 (or the pseudogene TRBV3-2) and J usage is TRBJ1-3; D may be TRBD1 (6 bases). CDR3 length: 16 residues. Trimming removed 2 bases from V and 4 bases from J, with 15 bases in between. Looked up from germline, CDR1 is LGHDT and CDR2 is YNNKEL (reference sequence).